This TCR beta chain was recorded in a study of shared clonotypes between healthy human individuals (TCRdb year 2020). A note on the overall study: A couple of women and a few men aged 18 to 49 years were included in the cohort. Per donor, three plates each were used for CD4 naive and CD4 memory, two for CD8 naive, and one for CD8 memory. Blood TCR repertoires of a handful of healthy adults were deeply sequenced to estimate repertoire size and the extent of clonotype sharing between individuals. To increase sequencing depth and limit assay-specific biases, TCR repertoire library preparation and sequencing were carried out by different laboratories using diverse techniques. Leukapheresis yielded between about 0.8 and 8.9 billion PBMCs per donor. Results and caveats for the whole study, not just this receptor: Higher generation probabilities were observed for clonotypes shared by all four sorted-subset donors than for non-shared clonotypes. About 5% of naive CD4, around 3.6% of naive CD8, approximately 2% of memory CD4, and about 0.4% of memory CD8 clonotypes were shared across a handful of donors. Even with the large sequencing depth, rarefaction of the sorted-subset datasets indicated that sequencing was incomplete. Pairwise subsampling led to the expectation that sequencing depth would affect the degree of clonotype sharing among donors. Because the study included a small number of donors, the genetic and exposure-history diversity represented was limited. Sampling was limited to blood, and TCR repertoires in tissue likely differ from TCR repertoires in blood. Estimated clonotype richness was generally larger for naive than for memory subsets.

Using the deep immunoSEQ assay, TCR CDR3 regions were amplified from genomic DNA by multiplex PCR. Extracted genomic DNA from each cell subset was spread evenly across all wells of several immunoSEQ 96-well plates, with each plate serving as a replicate. For sorted subsets, approximately 200 ng of genomic DNA, equivalent to tens of thousands of T cell genomes, went into each replicate PCR. Purified libraries were quantified with a Qubit 3.0 fluorometer, sized on a Bioanalyzer 2100, and re-quantified with the KAPA Library Quantification kit. Every immunoSEQ 96-well plate was sequenced on a separate single-read 150-cycle Illumina NextSeq 550 flow cell. The original methods were these. Because the immunoSEQ output held only junctional sequences and lacked quality scores, the filtering could not match the filtering applied to full-length reads. Sequences were annotated with PyIR, a Python wrapper for IgBLAST v1.9, using IMGT germline references to assign V/J genes and CDR3. Reads with weak V/J assignments (E-value above 1e-6), missing CDR3, stop codons, out-of-frame junctions, or ambiguous translated residues were removed. V3J clonotypes were defined by identical inferred V gene, J gene, and CDR3 amino acid sequence. Percentage overlap between repertoires was computed as shared unique clonotypes divided by the size of the smaller repertoire. Three approaches were used to assess repertoire richness: RTK rarefaction, the Chao1 estimator, and Recon v2.1 estimates of unobserved clonotypes. OLGA was used to compute generation probabilities for all TCRbeta clonotypes that the gDNA method yielded from a handful of donors. The source is immuneACCESS, and TCRdb retained only in-frame sequences with V and J called. Part of the clones is not carried over; for the studies checked, unresolved V genes explain less than half of this, and the remainder is unexplained. D and trimming come from the DNA, and the V and J calls and clone size come from that table. The sample includes some 1.4 million clones, with approximately 97% observed a single time. Roughly 1.2% of the sample goes to the ten largest clones.

The donors were healthy, HIV-negative adults with no recently reported acute infections or vaccinations. Only Caucasian adults living in Nashville, Tennessee, USA were represented among the donors. CD4+ T cells were enriched through magnetic negative selection, after which naive cells were positively selected on CD45RA and the remaining negative fraction served as the memory subset. Blood was collected by leukapheresis, and PBMCs were isolated by Ficoll-Histopaque density gradient centrifugation and then cryopreserved in liquid nitrogen vapor phase. Analytical flow cytometry was used to check the purity and quantity of each magnetically sorted T cell population. Genomic DNA was isolated from each sorted fraction and quantified by UV absorbance on a Nanodrop 2000c. Remarks on this clone: Which antigen it targets is not known. No base qualities exist here, and no much larger clone lies one base off it.

This receptor was obtained from a young man in good health. Material for sequencing was naive CD4+ T cells sorted from blood. This specimen's cell subset or site label, per the study, means: CD45RA+ positively selected.

This receptor carries the CDR3 CASSHLAGGATKETQYF. The DNA sequence is TGTGCCAGCTCCCATCTAGCGGGGGGCGCCACAAAAGAGACCCAGTACTTC. Here the chain combines TRBV18 and TRBJ2-5, with 11 bases matching TRBD2. The CDR3 goes from the cysteine to the phenylalanine over 17 residues. The sequence is cut down to CDR3 DNA, 51 bases in frame from base 1. The germline V and J ends show losses of 6 bases and 3 bases respectively, and no gene match explains 12 bases of the junction. The germline V gene sets CDR1 to KGHSH and CDR2 to LQKENI.